This T cell receptor beta chain was found in a study of blood T cells in healthy people across ages. Points from the study as a whole: Unsorted PBMCs prevented conclusive naive versus antigen-experienced comparison. Higher diversity, along with more naive CD4+ cells, distinguished long-lived donors from aged donors. It was found that TCR beta diversity correlated strongly with the percentage of naive T cells. Older age coincided with a roughly linear decline in TCR beta diversity per million T cells.

The CDR3 has 15 residues. V shed 7 bases and J 4 bases; nucleotides not matched to a gene: 4. The germline CDR1 and CDR2 sequences are ENHRY and SYGVKD. Through a sample-barcoded 5' primer and a J-beta primer mix, a second PCR was run for about 7 to 12 cycles. TCRdb independently ran MiXCR on the 5' RACE reads; one entry per CDR3 protein. The data show about 620,000 distinct CDR3 sequences, roughly 21% seen once. This clonotype was seen at least ten times. What it recognizes is unknown. The clonotype originates from a man aged 65 to 85 in good health. The sample comprised blood. The chain employs TRBV10-3 and TRBJ2-3, with 14 bases fitting TRBD2. In DNA, the CDR3 is TGTGCCATCAAGGGGACTAGCGGGAGTTCAGATACGCAGTATTTT. Translation gives CAIKGTSGSSDTQYF.